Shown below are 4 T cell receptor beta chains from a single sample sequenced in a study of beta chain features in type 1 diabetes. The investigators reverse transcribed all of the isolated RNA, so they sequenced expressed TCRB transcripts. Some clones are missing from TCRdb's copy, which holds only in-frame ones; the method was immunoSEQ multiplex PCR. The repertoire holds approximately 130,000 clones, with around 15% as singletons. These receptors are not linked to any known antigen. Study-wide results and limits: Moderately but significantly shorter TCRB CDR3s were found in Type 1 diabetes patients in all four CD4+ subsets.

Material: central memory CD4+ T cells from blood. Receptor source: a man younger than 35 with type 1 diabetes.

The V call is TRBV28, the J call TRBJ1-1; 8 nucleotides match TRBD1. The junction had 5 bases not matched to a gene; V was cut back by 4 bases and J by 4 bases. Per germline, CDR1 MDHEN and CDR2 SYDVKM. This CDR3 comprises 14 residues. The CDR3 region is CASSSGGGSTEAFF. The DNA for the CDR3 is TGTGCCAGCAGTTCAGGGGGCGGTAGCACTGAAGCTTTCTTT.

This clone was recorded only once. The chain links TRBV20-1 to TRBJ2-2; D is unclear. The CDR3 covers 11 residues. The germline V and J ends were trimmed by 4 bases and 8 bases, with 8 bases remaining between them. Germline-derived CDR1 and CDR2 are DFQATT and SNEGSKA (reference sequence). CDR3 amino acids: CSATTQGELFF. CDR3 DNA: TGCAGTGCTACAACACAGGGGGAGCTGTTTTTT.

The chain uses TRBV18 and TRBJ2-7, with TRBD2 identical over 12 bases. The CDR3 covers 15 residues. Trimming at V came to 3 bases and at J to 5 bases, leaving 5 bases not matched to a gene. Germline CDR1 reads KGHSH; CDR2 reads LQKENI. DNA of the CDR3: TGTGCCAGCTCACCGGGGACTAGCGGGTCGGACGAGCAGTACTTC. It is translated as CASSPGTSGSDEQYF.

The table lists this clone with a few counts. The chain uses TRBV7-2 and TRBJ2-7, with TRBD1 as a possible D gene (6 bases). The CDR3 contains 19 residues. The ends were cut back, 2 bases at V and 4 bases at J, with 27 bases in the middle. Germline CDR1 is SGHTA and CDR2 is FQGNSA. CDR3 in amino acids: CASSLFVGWGSGTNYEQYF. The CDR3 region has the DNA TGTGCCAGCAGCTTATTCGTTGGTTGGGGATCCGGGACAAATTACGAGCAGTACTTC.